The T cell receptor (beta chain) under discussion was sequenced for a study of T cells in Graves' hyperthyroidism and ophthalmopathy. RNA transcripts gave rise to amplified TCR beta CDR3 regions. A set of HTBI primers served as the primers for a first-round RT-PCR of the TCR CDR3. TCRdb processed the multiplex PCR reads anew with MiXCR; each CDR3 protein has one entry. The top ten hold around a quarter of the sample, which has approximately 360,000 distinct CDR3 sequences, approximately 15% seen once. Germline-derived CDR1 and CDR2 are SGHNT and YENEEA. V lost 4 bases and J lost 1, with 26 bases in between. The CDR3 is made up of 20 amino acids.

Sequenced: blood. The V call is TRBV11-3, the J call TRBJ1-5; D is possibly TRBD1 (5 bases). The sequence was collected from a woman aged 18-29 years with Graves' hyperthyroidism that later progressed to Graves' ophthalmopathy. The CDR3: CASSSARGVEVKRSNQPQHF. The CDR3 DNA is TGTGCCAGCAGCTCAGCCCGGGGGGTAGAAGTTAAAAGGAGCAATCAGCCCCAGCATTTT.